Here is one TCR beta chain with its context. The PCR had 60 Vbeta and 13 Jbeta primers. Repertoires were generated with immunoSEQ multiplex PCR, while TCRdb's copy carries only in-frame clones and drops some. In all, the sample yields about 140,000 clones. This entry is derived from a study of cytomegalovirus exposure and HLA in healthy donors. CDR3 size: 14 residues. The V gene lost 1 base and the J gene lost 1 base, with 6 bases spanning the gap. Germline loops: CDR1 SGHVS, CDR2 FNYEAQ. Sequencing input: PBMCs. This receptor was taken from a woman aged 18 to 35 in good health and CMV-seronegative. This chain connects TRBV7-6 to TRBJ2-3; the D is unclear. This chain's CDR3 is CASSLVAGTDTQYF. Written as DNA, the CDR3 is TGTGCCAGCAGCTTAGTGGCGGGCACAGATACGCAGTATTTT.